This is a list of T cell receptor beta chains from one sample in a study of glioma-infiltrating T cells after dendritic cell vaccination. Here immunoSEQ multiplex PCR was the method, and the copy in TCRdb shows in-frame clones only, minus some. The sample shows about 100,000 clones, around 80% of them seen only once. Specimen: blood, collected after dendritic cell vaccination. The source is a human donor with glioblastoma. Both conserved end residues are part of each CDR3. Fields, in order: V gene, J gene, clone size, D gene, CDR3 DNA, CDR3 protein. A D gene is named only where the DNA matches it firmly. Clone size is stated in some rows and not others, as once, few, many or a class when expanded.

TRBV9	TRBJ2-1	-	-	TGTGCCAGCAGCCTGACACTAGACCAAGCCTACAATGAGCAGTTCTTC	CASSLTLDQAYNEQFF
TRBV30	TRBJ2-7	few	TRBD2	TGTGCCTGGAGAGCCCGGGTGGCGGGAGGGGGCGAGCAGTACTTC	CAWRARVAGGGEQYF
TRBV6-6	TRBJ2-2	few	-	TGTGCCAGCACCTCGGGGGACACCGGGGAGCTGTTTTTT	CASTSGDTGELFF
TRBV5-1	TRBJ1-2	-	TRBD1	TGCGCCAGCAGCCCGGGACAGGGAGAGGGCTACACCTTC	CASSPGQGEGYTF
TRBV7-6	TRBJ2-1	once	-	TGTGCCAGCAGCTTAGGGGAGACGGGTGAGCAGTTCTTC	CASSLGETGEQFF
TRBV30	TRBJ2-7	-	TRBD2	TGTGCCTGCGACTCTAGCGGGGGATTCTACGAGCAGTACTTC	CACDSSGGFYEQYF
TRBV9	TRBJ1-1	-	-	TGTGCCAGCAGCCTCATCCGGAGGGCGGCGAACACTGAAGCTTTCTTT	CASSLIRRAANTEAFF
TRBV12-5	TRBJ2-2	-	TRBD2	TGTGCTAGTGGTTTGAGTCCTAGCGGGAGGTTAAACACCGGGGAGCTGTTTTTT	CASGLSPSGRLNTGELFF
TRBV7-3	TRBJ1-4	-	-	TGTGCCAGCAGCTTAGCGTCCGGTGAAAAACTGTTTTTT	CASSLASGEKLFF
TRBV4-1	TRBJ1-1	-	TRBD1	TGCGCCAGCAGCCAAACAGGGGGATACACTGAAGCTTTCTTT	CASSQTGGYTEAFF
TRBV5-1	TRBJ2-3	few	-	TGCGCCAGCAGCGAACGGGTAGGCGCAGATACGCAGTATTTT	CASSERVGADTQYF
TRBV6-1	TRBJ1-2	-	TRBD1	TGTGCCAGCAGTGAAGCACTCCGGCAGGGGGCTGATTATGGCTACACCTTC	CASSEALRQGADYGYTF
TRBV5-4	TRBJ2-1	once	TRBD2	TGTGCCAGCAGCTCAAGCGGGATCTTCTACAATGAGCAGTTCTTC	CASSSSGIFYNEQFF
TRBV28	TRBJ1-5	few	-	TGTGCCAGCAGGGTAGGCAATCAGCCCCAGCATTTT	CASRVGNQPQHF
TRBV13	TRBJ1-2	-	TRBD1	TGTGCCAGCAGTTTACTCCTTGGGGGACAGCGATCAAGTCCCTATGGCTACACCTTC	CASSLLLGGQRSSPYGYTF
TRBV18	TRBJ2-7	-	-	TGTGCCAGCTCACCACCCAGCTCCTACGAGCAGTACTTC	CASSPPSSYEQYF
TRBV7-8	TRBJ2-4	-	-	TGTGCCAGCAGCTCCCCGGCCCGTAAAGGGGGAAAAAACATTCAGTACTTC	CASSSPARKGGKNIQYF
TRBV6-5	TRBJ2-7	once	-	TGTGCCAGCAGTTCCCCTACAGGGATTGGCTATTTC	CASSSPTGIGYF
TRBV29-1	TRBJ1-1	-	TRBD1	TGCAGCGTTGGACATTCAGGGGGTAACGCTGAAGCTTTCTTT	CSVGHSGGNAEAFF
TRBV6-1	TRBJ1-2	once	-	TGTGCCAGCAGTGAAGCGGCGGGATATGGCTACACCTTC	CASSEAAGYGYTF
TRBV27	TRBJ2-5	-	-	TGTGCCAGCAGCCTGAACTGGGCCCGGGGGACCCAGTACTTC	CASSLNWARGTQYF
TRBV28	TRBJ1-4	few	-	TGTGCCAGCAGTTTTCTGACAGCCGCAACTAATGAAAAACTGTTTTTT	CASSFLTAATNEKLFF
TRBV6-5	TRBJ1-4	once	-	TGTGCCAGCAGTCCCTCGGGGGGCAGTGAAAAACTGTTTTTT	CASSPSGGSEKLFF
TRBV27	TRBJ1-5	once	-	TGTGCCAGCAGTTGGGGGCACGAACAGCCCCAGCATTTT	CASSWGHEQPQHF
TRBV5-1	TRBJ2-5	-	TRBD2	TGCGCCAGCAGAAGACTAGCGGGTGAGACCCAGTACTTC	CASRRLAGETQYF
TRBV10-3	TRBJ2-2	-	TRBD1	TGTGCCATCAGTTCCGGGACAGGTAACACCGGGGAGCTGTTTTTT	CAISSGTGNTGELFF
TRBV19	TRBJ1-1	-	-	TGTGCCAGTAGGTACGGGGGAAGCACTGAAGCTTTCTTT	CASRYGGSTEAFF
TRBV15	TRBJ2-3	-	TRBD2	TGTGCCACCAGCAGGGAGCCTAGCGGGAGGGCCACAGATACGCAGTATTTT	CATSREPSGRATDTQYF
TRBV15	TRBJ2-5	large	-	TGTGCCACCAGCAGCATAGCTGGGGAGACCCAGTACTTC	CATSSIAGETQYF
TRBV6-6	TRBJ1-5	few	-	TGTGCCAGCAGTACGGGAGTGCCCCAGCATTTT	CASSTGVPQHF
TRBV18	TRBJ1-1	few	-	TGTGCCAGCTCACCCACCCTCGTGGGCGGGAAGACTGAAGCTTTCTTT	CASSPTLVGGKTEAFF
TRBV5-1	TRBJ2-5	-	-	TGCGCCAGCAGCTTTTACGGTTACCCGTACCAAGAGACCCAGTACTTC	CASSFYGYPYQETQYF
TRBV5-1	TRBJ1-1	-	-	TGCGCCAGCAGCTTTATTCTGAACACTGAAGCTTTCTTT	CASSFILNTEAFF
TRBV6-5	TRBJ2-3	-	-	TGTGCCAGCAGTTGGAAGACAGGTACCACAGATACGCAGTATTTT	CASSWKTGTTDTQYF
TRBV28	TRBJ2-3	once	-	TGTGCCAGCAGTCCACCGACAGGCGTAACTAGCACAGATACGCAGTATTTT	CASSPPTGVTSTDTQYF
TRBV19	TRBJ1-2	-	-	TGTGCCAGTAGTATAGTTTCGATCAGTAATGGCTACACCTTC	CASSIVSISNGYTF
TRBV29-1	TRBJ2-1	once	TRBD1	TGCAGCGTTGACAGGGGGCGATCTGACAATGAGCAGTTCTTC	CSVDRGRSDNEQFF
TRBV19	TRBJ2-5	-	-	TGTGCCAGTCATAATACAGGATTCCAAGAGACCCAGTACTTC	CASHNTGFQETQYF
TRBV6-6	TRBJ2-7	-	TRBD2	TGTGCCAGCAGTTACTCCCGAGCGGGGAGCTCCTACGAGCAGTACTTC	CASSYSRAGSSYEQYF
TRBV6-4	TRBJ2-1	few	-	TGTGCCCCAATGCGAGATCCCAATGAGCAGTTCTTC	CAPMRDPNEQFF
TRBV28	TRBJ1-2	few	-	TGTGCCAGCAACCAGATGTGGCGGGCCTATGGCTACACCTTC	CASNQMWRAYGYTF
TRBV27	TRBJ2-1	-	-	TGTGCCAGTCTGAGGGGACTCCCCAGTGCCTACAATGAGCAGTTCTTC	CASLRGLPSAYNEQFF
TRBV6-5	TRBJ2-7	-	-	TGTGCCAGCAGTTACGGGGCACTTGATTACGAGCAGTACTTC	CASSYGALDYEQYF
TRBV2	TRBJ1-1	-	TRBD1	TGTGCCAGCAGTGGGTACAGGGGGTCAATGAACACTGAAGCTTTCTTT	CASSGYRGSMNTEAFF
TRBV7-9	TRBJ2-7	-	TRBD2	TGTGCCAGCAGCCATACCATTAGCGGGGGGTCCCCCTACGAGCAGTACTTC	CASSHTISGGSPYEQYF
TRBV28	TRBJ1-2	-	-	TGTGCCAGCAGTCTCTATAACTATGGCTACACCTTC	CASSLYNYGYTF
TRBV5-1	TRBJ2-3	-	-	TGCGCCAGCAGCTTGATTACTAGGGCAGATACGCAGTATTTT	CASSLITRADTQYF
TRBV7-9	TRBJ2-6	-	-	TGTGCCAGCAGCTTCAGCTCTGGGGCCAACGTCCTGACTTTC	CASSFSSGANVLTF
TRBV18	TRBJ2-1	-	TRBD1	TGTGCCAGCTCACCACGGACAGGGTTGATCTTC	CASSPRTGLIF
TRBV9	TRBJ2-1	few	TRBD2	TGTGCCAGCAGCGTAGGGACTAGCGGGGGAGATGAGCAGTTCTTC	CASSVGTSGGDEQFF
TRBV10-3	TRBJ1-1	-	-	TGTGCCATCAGTGTCTCAGGGCTGAACACTGAAGCTTTCTTT	CAISVSGLNTEAFF
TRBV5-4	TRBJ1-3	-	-	TGTGCCAGCAGCAGGGACTCTGGGCCCTCTGGAAACACCATATATTTT	CASSRDSGPSGNTIYF
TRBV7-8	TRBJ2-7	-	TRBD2	TGTGCCAGCAGCCCCCCGGGACTAGCGGGATACGAGCAGTACTTC	CASSPPGLAGYEQYF
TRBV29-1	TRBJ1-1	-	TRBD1	TGCAGCGTTGAGTCGGGACAGCGCACTGAAGCTTTCTTT	CSVESGQRTEAFF
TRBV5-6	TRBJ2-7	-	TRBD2	TGTGCCAGCAGCCTTGGACTAGCTATCCCCGAGCAGTACTTC	CASSLGLAIPEQYF
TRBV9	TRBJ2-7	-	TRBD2	TGTGCCAGCAGCAGGGACTACCGGGAGCAGTACTTC	CASSRDYREQYF
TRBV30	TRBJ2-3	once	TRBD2	TGTGCCTGGAGCAGTGGCGGGGGAGAGACAGATACGCAGTATTTT	CAWSSGGGETDTQYF
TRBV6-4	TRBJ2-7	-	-	TGTGCCAGCAGGCTTCCCGGGAGCCCACCTCAGGTGAGGGAGCAGTACTTC	CASRLPGSPPQVREQYF
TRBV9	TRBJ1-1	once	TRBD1	TGTGCCAGCAGCGCCCCGGACAGGGGGGCTTTCTTT	CASSAPDRGAFF
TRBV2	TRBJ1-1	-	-	TGTGCCAGCATGGGGGGGGCTTCGGGGGAGAACACTGAAGCTTTCTTT	CASMGGASGENTEAFF